The 29 T cell receptor beta chains presented below share a single source sample, sequenced in a study of glioma-infiltrating T cells. TCR alpha and beta CDR3 regions were amplified from RNA using iRepertoire nested multiplex PCR. TCRdb itself ran the multiplex PCR reads through MiXCR, one entry per CDR3 protein. The repertoire includes around 390,000 distinct CDR3 sequences, roughly 41% of them detected once, and around 12% sits in the top ten. The material sequenced was glioma tissue, nonneoplastic brain tissue, or PBMCs (not recorded which). The receptor source for this set is a human donor with low-grade glioma or glioblastoma, undergoing nonglioma brain surgery, or in good health (not recorded which).

This clonotype was observed a single time. An end of the junction differs from the germline gene, which may be a read error. The genes are TRBV15 and TRBJ2-7, with TRBD2 identical over 12 bases. Germline CDR1 LNHNV, CDR2 YYDKDF (reference sequence). This CDR3 contains 16 residues. CDR3 coding DNA: TGTGCCACCAGCAGAGACAGACTAGCGGGAGCTTACGAGAAGTACTTC. Its protein product is CATSRDRLAGAYEKYF.

The gene calls are TRBV28 and TRBJ2-7; D possibly corresponds to TRBD1 (6 bases). The germline V gene encodes CDR1 MDHEN and CDR2 SYDVKM. The V end was cut by 7 bases, the J end by 3 bases, with 19 bases between. The CDR3 consists of 15 residues. This CDR3 reads CASTQGPDSDYEQYF. Here the CDR3 DNA reads TGTGCCAGCACCCAGGGCCCGGACAGCGACTACGAGCAGTACTTC.

This sequence joins TRBV27 and TRBJ2-1, with a possible D match to TRBD2 (6 bases). Germline lookup yields CDR1 MNHEY and CDR2 SMNVEV (reference sequence). This CDR3 has 14 amino acids. V was trimmed by 2 bases and J by 7 bases, leaving 12 bases between them. CDR3 amino acids: CASSLPGARNEQFF. CDR3 in DNA: TGTGCCAGCAGTTTACCGGGAGCACGGAATGAGCAGTTCTTC.

This clonotype was picked up a small number of times. The gene calls are TRBV6-1 and TRBJ2-1; TRBD1 matches at 12 bases. The junction had 15 bases not matched to a gene; V was cut back by 6 bases and J by 0 bases. This CDR3 is 20 amino acids long. Germline lookup yields CDR1 MNHNS and CDR2 SASEGT. CDR3 sequence: CASRGTGGRSWRSSYNEQFF. DNA of the CDR3: TGTGCCAGCAGGGGGACAGGGGGCCGTTCTTGGCGCTCCTCCTACAATGAGCAGTTCTTC.

About this clonotype: No conserved phenylalanine or tryptophan is present at the end of the CDR3, so a read error is the likely explanation. The rearrangement links TRBV27 to TRBJ1-1, with TRBD1 as a possible D gene (6 bases). The germline V gene has CDR1 MNHEY and CDR2 SMNVEV (reference sequence). V lost 5 bases and J lost 3, with 10 bases in between. The length of the CDR3 is 13 residues. CDR3 coding DNA: TGTGCCAGCAGTCTGGACAGCGACACTGAAGCTTTCTCT. Encoded protein: CASSLDSDTEAFS.

The chain is built from TRBV6-5 and TRBJ2-2; possibly TRBD2 for D (5 bases). The CDR3 length is 14 residues. V was pared by 2 bases and J by 5 bases, with 9 bases between. Per the germline V gene, CDR1 is MNHEY and CDR2 is SVGAGI. CDR3 nucleotide sequence: TGTGCCAGCAGTTACGTTACGGGAACCGGGGAGCTGTTTTTT. It yields the protein CASSYVTGTGELFF.

About this clonotype: A much larger clonotype is one base distant, so this may be a read error. The genes are TRBV28 and TRBJ1-4, with 7 positions matching TRBD1. This CDR3 is built from 18 residues. With V trimmed by 8 bases and J by 2 bases, 17 bases remained unmatched. The germline gives CDR1 MDHEN, CDR2 SYDVKM. The CDR3 reads CASGGGPRGTNTNEKLFF. The CDR3, as DNA: TGTGCCAGCGGTGGGGGCCCCAGGGGGACCAACACTAATGAAAAACTGTTTTTT.

In this sample, this clonotype turned up many times. J is TRBJ2-1 and V is TRBV28, with a weak D call TRBD2 (5 bases). CDR3 length equals 14 residues. Trimming stripped 5 bases from V and 7 bases from J, with 15 bases between. Germline V gene sequence: CDR1 MDHEN, CDR2 SYDVKM. The chain's CDR3 is CASSDWGVRNEQFF. The CDR3 DNA is TGTGCCAGCAGTGACTGGGGAGTCCGGAATGAGCAGTTCTTC.

In the case of this clonotype: Since a much larger clone is just one base distant, this may be a read error. The V and J genes are TRBV28 and TRBJ1-5; weak D call: TRBD1 (5 bases). Germline assignment: CDR1 MDHEN and CDR2 SYDVKM. This CDR3 spans 17 amino acids. V lost 5 bases and J 1 base, leaving 18 bases between the germline ends. The chain's CDR3 is CASSRAAGLASNQPQHF. CDR3 bases: TGTGCCAGCAGTCGAGCGGCAGGGCTAGCAAGCAATCAGCCCCAGCATTTT.

This chain links TRBV11-1 with TRBJ2-7, with TRBD1 matching over 7 bases. Trimming removed 0 bases from V and 3 bases from J; junction bases left unmatched: 14. Germline loops: CDR1 SGHAT, CDR2 FQDESV (reference sequence). This CDR3 region has 18 residues. The chain's CDR3 is CASSLAPLGGTVYYEQYF. CDR3 coding DNA: TGTGCCAGCAGCTTAGCCCCGCTAGGTGGGACAGTGTACTACGAGCAGTACTTC. The full variable domain, completed using reference TRBV11-1 and TRBJ2-7, is EAEVAQSPRYKITEKSQAVAFWCDPISGHATLYWYRQILGQGPELLVQFQDESVVDDSQLPKDRFSAERLKGVDSTLKIQPAELGDSAMYLCASSLAPLGGTVYYEQYFGPGTRLTVT.

This clonotype was recorded many times. V and J are TRBV6-5 and TRBJ2-7, with 7 nucleotides matching TRBD2. This CDR3 contains 14 residues. With 0 bases clipped from V and 6 bases from J, the junction kept 5 bases outside the gene matches. Germline CDR1 reads MNHEY; CDR2 reads SVGAGI. The CDR3 DNA reads as TGTGCCAGCAGTTACTCTGGGGGAGGGAGCGAGCAGTACTTC. This sequence encodes CASSYSGGGSEQYF.

This clonotype has ten or more counts. The chain employs TRBV25-1 and TRBJ2-1, with 11 bases lining up with TRBD2. The germline V gene has CDR1 MGHDK and CDR2 SYGVNS. J gave up 5 bases and V 4 bases, and 4 bases lay outside the gene matches. The CDR3 is 15 residues long. This chain's CDR3 is CASSGGGLADNEQFF. The CDR3 bases are TGTGCCAGCAGTGGGGGGGGACTAGCGGACAATGAGCAGTTCTTC.

The chain carries TRBV5-4 and TRBJ1-1; weak D call: TRBD1 (6 bases). The length of the CDR3 is 12 residues. V shed 4 bases and J shed 7 bases, with 11 bases lying between them. In germline, CDR1 is SGHNT, CDR2 YYREEE (reference sequence). The CDR3 is CASSPEDSEAFF. The CDR3 DNA is TGTGCCAGCAGCCCCGAGGACAGTGAAGCTTTCTTT.

This clonotype was seen more than once but under ten times. The rearrangement uses TRBV20-1 and TRBJ2-3; TRBD2 matches 8 bases. CDR1 is DFQATT, CDR2 SNEGSKA, per germline (reference sequence). The CDR3 contains 14 residues. V lost 1 base, J lost 6 bases, and 6 bases stayed unmatched. In DNA form, the CDR3 reads TGCAGTGCTAGAGCGGGAGGGCCGATTGATACGCAGTATTTT. Amino acid sequence: CSARAGGPIDTQYF.

The chain has TRBV4-1 and TRBJ2-2; D remains ambiguous. The V end was cut by 0 bases, the J end by 7 bases, with 9 bases between. The CDR3 runs 14 residues. CDR1 and CDR2 from the germline V gene are MGHRA and YSYEKL. For the CDR3, the DNA is TGCGCCAGCAGCCAAGATCAGGAGTTCGGGGAGCTGTTTTTT. Translating it yields CASSQDQEFGELFF.

This clonotype was recorded a few times. The J gene is TRBJ2-1, the V gene TRBV4-1; TRBD2 matches 9 bases. The CDR3 extends over 16 amino acids. Germline lookup yields CDR1 MGHRA and CDR2 YSYEKL. The trim removed 0 bases at V and 6 bases at J, leaving 6 bases unmatched. The DNA for the CDR3 is TGCGCCAGCAGCCAAGAGCGGCTAGCGGGAAGCAATGAGCAGTTCTTC. The encoded protein is CASSQERLAGSNEQFF.

The J gene is TRBJ2-1, the V gene TRBV2, with 13 bases fitting TRBD2. This CDR3 region has 15 residues. Germline V gives CDR1 SNHLY, CDR2 FYNNEI. With V trimmed by 6 bases and J by 3 bases, 2 bases remained unmatched. CDR3 loop: CASRGLAGHYNEQFF. The CDR3 DNA reads as TGTGCCAGCAGGGGACTAGCGGGACACTACAATGAGCAGTTCTTC. Supplemented by reference TRBV2 and TRBJ2-1, the full variable domain reads EPEVTQTPSHQVTQMGQEVILRCVPISNHLYFYWYRQILGQKVEFLVSFYNNEISEKSEIFDDQFSVERPDGSNFTLKIRSTKLEDSAMYFCASRGLAGHYNEQFFGPGTRLTVL.

This clonotype was observed at least ten times. V and J are TRBV28 and TRBJ2-1; 10 nucleotides line up with TRBD2. CDR3 length: 18 residues. In germline, CDR1 is MDHEN, CDR2 SYDVKM. After removal of 6 bases from V and 5 bases from J, the junction contained 16 bases not matched to a gene. CDR3 coding DNA: TGTGCCAGCAGCCCCACGGGGAGCGGGAGGGCCCGCGACAATGAGCAGTTCTTC. It encodes CASSPTGSGRARDNEQFF.

The chain recombines TRBV4-3 with TRBJ2-1, with D unclear. V lost 2 bases and J lost 4, with 6 bases in between. The germline V gene has CDR1 LGHNA and CDR2 YSLEER. The length of the CDR3 is 13 residues. The chain's CDR3 is CASSQRIYNEQFF. CDR3 DNA sequence: TGCGCCAGCAGCCAACGGATTTACAATGAGCAGTTCTTC.

This chain uses TRBV7-2 with TRBJ2-3; TRBD2 agrees at 12 bases. CDR3 length equals 16 residues. With V trimmed by 5 bases and J by 2 bases, 5 bases remained unmatched. Germline V CDR1 and CDR2: SGHTA, FQGNSA. CDR3 loop: CASSPTSGRYTDTQYF. The DNA for the CDR3 is TGTGCCAGCAGCCCCACTAGCGGGAGGTACACAGATACGCAGTATTTT. Based on the CDR3 plus reference TRBV7-2 and TRBJ2-3, the full variable domain is GAGVSQSPSNKVTEKGKDVELRCDPISGHTALYWYRQSLGQGLEFLIYFQGNSAPDKSGLPSDRFSAERTGGSVSTLTIQRTQQEDSAVYLCASSPTSGRYTDTQYFGPGTRLTVL.

This clonotype was found a few times. The gene calls are TRBV27 and TRBJ2-7; 12 bases match TRBD2. Trimming at V came to 2 bases and at J to 0 bases, leaving 8 bases not matched to a gene. Germline CDR1 and CDR2: MNHEY and SMNVEV (reference sequence). The CDR3 runs to 18 residues. For the CDR3, the DNA is TGTGCCAGCAGTTTAAAGGGGCTAGCGGGAGGGTACTCCTACGAGCAGTACTTC. This encodes CASSLKGLAGGYSYEQYF.

The chain is built from TRBV5-1 and TRBJ1-2, with TRBD1 as a possible D gene (6 bases). The CDR3 covers 15 residues. CDR1 is SGHRS, CDR2 YFSETQ, per germline. V was trimmed by 1 base and J by 2 bases, leaving 12 bases between them. The DNA of the CDR3 is TGCGCCAGCAGCTTGAACCCTGACAGGAACTATGGCTACACCTTC. This translates into CASSLNPDRNYGYTF.

The chain couples TRBV7-2 to TRBJ1-5; D is ambiguous. From germline, CDR1 is SGHTA and CDR2 FQGNSA. The CDR3 spans 16 residues. Trimming removed 2 bases from V and 2 bases from J, with 13 bases in between. CDR3 loop: CASSLLYGSRNQPQHF. In DNA form, the CDR3 reads TGTGCCAGCAGCTTACTTTACGGGTCCCGCAATCAGCCCCAGCATTTT.

The chain has TRBV5-6 and TRBJ1-2; D perhaps matches TRBD1 (5 bases). Looked up from germline, CDR1 is SGHDT and CDR2 is YYEEEE. The CDR3 loop spans 19 amino acids. V lost 4 bases and J 3 bases, leaving 28 bases between the germline ends. CDR3 protein: CASSPRLGGAANQDYGYTF. For the CDR3, the DNA is TGTGCCAGCAGCCCTAGGTTGGGCGGGGCCGCCAACCAAGACTATGGCTACACCTTC.

This clonotype was recorded a few times. The chain combines TRBV10-3 with TRBJ2-1; maybe TRBD1 (7 bases). The CDR3 extends over 15 amino acids. CDR1 ENHRY and CDR2 SYGVKD come from the germline V gene. V was trimmed by 6 bases and J by 0 bases, leaving 12 bases between them. CDR3 nucleotides: TGTGCCATCAGGGAGGAGGGGGCCTCCTACAATGAGCAGTTCTTC. It translates to CAIREEGASYNEQFF.

This clonotype was observed at least ten times. V is TRBV20-1 and J is TRBJ2-7, with D unresolved. Germline V lookup: CDR1 DFQATT, CDR2 SNEGSKA (reference sequence). Between the trimmed V and J ends, which lost 3 bases and 2 bases, there was a span of 8 bases. This CDR3 contains 12 residues. The CDR3, as DNA: TGCAGTGCTAGTACCTCGACCTACGAGCAGTACTTC. Translating gives CSASTSTYEQYF.

This clonotype turned up a few times. The chain joins TRBV5-4 to TRBJ1-1, with a weak D call TRBD1 (5 bases). V shed 3 bases and J shed 3 bases, with 12 bases lying between them. Germline-derived CDR1 and CDR2 are SGHNT and YYREEE (reference sequence). The CDR3 consists of 14 residues. CDR3 in amino acids: CASSYLGADTEAFF. CDR3 DNA: TGTGCCAGCAGCTATCTTGGGGCGGACACTGAAGCTTTCTTT.

Concerning this clonotype itself: This could be a read error, since a much larger clone is one nucleotide away. This rearrangement joins TRBV27 to TRBJ1-1; D is possibly TRBD1 (5 bases). This CDR3 has 15 residues. Per germline, CDR1 MNHEY and CDR2 SMNVEV (reference sequence). V was shortened by 6 bases and J by 5 bases, with 19 bases between the two germline ends. The CDR3 reads CASRLLRGGGTEAFF. The CDR3 DNA follows: TGTGCCAGCAGATTACTTCGCGGGGGAGGTACTGAAGCTTTCTTT.

In its sample, this clonotype was seen once. V is TRBV10-3 and J is TRBJ2-3; 8 bases fit TRBD1. Per the germline V gene, CDR1 is ENHRY and CDR2 is SYGVKD. The V segment lost 9 bases and the J segment 1 base; nucleotides outside the gene matches: 6. The CDR3 totals 14 residues. CDR3 sequence: CAMWTGSGTDTQYF. CDR3 nucleotides: TGTGCCATGTGGACAGGGAGCGGCACAGATACGCAGTATTTT.